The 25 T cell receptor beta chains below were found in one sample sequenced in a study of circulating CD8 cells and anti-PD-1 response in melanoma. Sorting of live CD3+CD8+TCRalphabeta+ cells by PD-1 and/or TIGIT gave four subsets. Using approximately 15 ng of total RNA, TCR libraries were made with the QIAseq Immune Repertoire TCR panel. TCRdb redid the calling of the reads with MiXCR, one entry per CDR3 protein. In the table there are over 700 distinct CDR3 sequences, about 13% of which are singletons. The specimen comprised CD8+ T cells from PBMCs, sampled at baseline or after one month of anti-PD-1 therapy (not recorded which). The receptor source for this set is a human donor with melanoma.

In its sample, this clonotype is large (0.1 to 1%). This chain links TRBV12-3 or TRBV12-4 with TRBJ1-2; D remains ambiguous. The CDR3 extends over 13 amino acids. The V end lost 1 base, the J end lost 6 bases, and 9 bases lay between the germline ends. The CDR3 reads CASSLEPRDGYTF. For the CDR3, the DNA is TGTGCCAGCAGTTTAGAGCCAAGGGATGGCTACACCTTC.

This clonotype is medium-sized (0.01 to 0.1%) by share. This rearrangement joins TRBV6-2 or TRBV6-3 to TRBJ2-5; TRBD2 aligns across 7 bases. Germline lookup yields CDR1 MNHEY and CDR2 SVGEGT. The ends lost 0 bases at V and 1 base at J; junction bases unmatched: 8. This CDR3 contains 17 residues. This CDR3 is CASSYSISSGRQETQYF. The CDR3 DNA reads TGTGCCAGCAGTTACTCGATCTCTAGCGGACGCCAAGAGACCCAGTACTTC.

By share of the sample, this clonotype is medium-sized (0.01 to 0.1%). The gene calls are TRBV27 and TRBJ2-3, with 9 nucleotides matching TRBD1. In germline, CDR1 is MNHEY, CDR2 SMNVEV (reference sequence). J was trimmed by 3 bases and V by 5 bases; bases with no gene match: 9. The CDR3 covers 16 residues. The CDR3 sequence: CASSLGQGLMTDTQYF. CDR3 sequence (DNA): TGTGCCAGCAGTCTCGGACAGGGGCTTATGACAGATACGCAGTATTTT.

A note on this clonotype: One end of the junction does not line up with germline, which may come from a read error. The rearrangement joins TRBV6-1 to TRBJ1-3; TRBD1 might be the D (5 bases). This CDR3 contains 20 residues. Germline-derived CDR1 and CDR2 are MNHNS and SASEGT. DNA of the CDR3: TGTGCCAGCAGTGAACATCCGCTTAGCAGGGCCCTTCTCGACGGAAACACCATACATTTT. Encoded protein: CASSEHPLSRALLDGNTIHF.

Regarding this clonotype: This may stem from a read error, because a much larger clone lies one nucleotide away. The CDR3 reads CASSQGLGGYGNTF. As DNA, the CDR3 is TGCGCCAGCAGCCAAGGTCTTGGTGGCTATGGCAACACCTTC. This chain links TRBV4-1 with TRBJ1-2; D gene uncertain. Germline-derived CDR1 and CDR2 are MGHRA and YSYEKL. The CDR3 spans 14 residues.

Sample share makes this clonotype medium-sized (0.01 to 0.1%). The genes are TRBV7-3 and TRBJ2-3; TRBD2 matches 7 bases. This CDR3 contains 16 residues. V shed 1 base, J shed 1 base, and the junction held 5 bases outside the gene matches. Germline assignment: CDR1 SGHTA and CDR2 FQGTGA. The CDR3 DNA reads TGTGCCAGCAGCTTAAGGGAGGGAGGGGGCACAGATACGCAGTATTTT. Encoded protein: CASSLREGGGTDTQYF.

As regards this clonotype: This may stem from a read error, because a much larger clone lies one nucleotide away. For the CDR3, the DNA is TGCAGTGCTGGAGTGGGGACAGGGGGCGAAGAGCAGTACTTC. Translated, it gives CSAGVGTGGEEQYF. The chain links TRBV20-1 to TRBJ2-7; 12 bases line up with TRBD1. This CDR3 comprises 14 residues. In germline, CDR1 is DFQATT, CDR2 SNEGSKA (reference sequence). V lost 5 bases, J lost 7 bases, and 9 bases stayed unmatched.

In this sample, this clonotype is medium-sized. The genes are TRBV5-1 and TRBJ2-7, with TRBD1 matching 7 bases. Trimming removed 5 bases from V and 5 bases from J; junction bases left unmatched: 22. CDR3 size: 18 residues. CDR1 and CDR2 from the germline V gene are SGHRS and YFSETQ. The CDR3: CASRQHLPQGNLVHEQYF. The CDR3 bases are TGCGCCAGCAGGCAACACCTACCACAGGGGAATTTAGTCCACGAGCAGTACTTC.

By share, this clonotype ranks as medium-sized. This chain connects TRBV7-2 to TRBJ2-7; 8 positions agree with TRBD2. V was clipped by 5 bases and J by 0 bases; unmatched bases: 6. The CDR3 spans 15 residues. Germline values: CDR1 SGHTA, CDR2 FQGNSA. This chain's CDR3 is CASSPGGESSYEQYF. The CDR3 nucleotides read TGTGCCAGCAGCCCCGGGGGGGAGAGCTCCTACGAGCAGTACTTC.

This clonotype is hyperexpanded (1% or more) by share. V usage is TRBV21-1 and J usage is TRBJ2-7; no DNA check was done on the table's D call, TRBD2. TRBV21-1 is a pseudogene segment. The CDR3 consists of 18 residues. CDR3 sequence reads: CASSTAASGGVSSYEQYF. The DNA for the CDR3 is TGTGCCAGCAGCACAGCGGCTAGCGGGGGGGTCTCCTCCTACGAGCAGTACTTC.

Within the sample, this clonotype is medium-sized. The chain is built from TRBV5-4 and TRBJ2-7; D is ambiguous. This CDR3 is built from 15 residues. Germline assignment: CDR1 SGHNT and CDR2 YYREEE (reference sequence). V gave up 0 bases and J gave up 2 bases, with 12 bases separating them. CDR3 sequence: CASSLASPLPYEQYF. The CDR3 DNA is TGTGCCAGCAGCTTGGCTAGTCCCCTTCCCTACGAGCAGTACTTC.

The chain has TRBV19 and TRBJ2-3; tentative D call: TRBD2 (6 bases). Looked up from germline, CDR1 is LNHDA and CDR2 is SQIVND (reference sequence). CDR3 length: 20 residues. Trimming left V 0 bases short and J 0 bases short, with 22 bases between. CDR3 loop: CASSIDGSPGLQPSTDTQYF. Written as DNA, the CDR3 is TGTGCCAGTAGTATAGATGGGTCTCCGGGACTCCAGCCTAGCACAGATACGCAGTATTTT.

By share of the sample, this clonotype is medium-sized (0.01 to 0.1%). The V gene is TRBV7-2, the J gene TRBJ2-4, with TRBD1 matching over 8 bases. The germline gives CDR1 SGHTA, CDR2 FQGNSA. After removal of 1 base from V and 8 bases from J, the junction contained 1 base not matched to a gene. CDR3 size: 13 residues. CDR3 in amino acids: CASSLGQGYIQYF. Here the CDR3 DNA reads TGTGCCAGCAGCTTAGGACAGGGGTACATTCAGTACTTC.

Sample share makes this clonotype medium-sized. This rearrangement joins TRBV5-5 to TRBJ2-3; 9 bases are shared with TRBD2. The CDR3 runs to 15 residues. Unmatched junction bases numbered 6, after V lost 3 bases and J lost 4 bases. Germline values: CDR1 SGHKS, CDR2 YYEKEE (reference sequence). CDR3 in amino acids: CASSSWRGGPDTQYF. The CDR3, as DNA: TGTGCCAGCAGCTCCTGGCGGGGGGGCCCAGATACGCAGTATTTT.

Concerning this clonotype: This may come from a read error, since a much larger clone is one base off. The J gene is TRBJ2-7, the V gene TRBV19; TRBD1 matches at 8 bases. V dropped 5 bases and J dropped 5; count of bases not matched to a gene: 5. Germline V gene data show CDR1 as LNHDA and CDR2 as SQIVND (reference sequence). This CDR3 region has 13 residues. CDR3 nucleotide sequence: TGTGCCAGTAGTCCCGGGACAGGTCACGAGCAGTACTTC. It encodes CASSPGTGHEQYF.

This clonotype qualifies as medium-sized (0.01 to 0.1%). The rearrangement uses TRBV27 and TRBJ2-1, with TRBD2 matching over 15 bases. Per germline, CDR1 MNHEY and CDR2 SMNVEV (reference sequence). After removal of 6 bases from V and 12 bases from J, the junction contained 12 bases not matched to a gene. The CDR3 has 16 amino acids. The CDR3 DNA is TGTGCCAGCAGCCCTACCCCGGGACTAGCGGGGGGTTGGCAGTTCTTC. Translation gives CASSPTPGLAGGWQFF.

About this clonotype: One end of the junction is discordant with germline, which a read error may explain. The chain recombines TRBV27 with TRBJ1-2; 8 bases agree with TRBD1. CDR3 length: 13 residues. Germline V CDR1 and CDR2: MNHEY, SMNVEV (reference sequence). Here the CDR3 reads CASSPSRTGHPSF. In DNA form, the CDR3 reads TGTGCCAGCAGTCCCTCCCGGACAGGGCACCCCAGCTTC.

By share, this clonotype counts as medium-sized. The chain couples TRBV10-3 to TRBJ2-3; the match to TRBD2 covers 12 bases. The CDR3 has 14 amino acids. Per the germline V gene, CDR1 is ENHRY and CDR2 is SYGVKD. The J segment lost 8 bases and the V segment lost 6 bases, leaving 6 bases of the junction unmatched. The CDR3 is CAISLAGGYPTQYF. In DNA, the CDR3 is TGTGCCATCAGCCTAGCGGGGGGGTACCCTACGCAGTATTTT.

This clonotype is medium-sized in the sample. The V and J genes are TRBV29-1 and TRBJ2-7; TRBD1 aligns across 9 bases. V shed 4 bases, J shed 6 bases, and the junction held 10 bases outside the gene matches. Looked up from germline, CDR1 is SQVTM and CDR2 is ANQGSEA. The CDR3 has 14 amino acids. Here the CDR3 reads CSVVRGTGNGEQYF. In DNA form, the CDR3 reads TGCAGCGTTGTTCGGGGGACAGGGAATGGCGAGCAGTACTTC.

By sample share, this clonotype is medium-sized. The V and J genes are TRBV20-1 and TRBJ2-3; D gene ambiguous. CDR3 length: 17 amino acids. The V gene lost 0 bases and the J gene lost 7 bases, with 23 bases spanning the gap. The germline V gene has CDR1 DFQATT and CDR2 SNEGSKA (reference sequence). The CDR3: CSARDLGTAVPLHTQYF. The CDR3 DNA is TGCAGTGCTAGAGATTTAGGCACTGCAGTGCCGTTACATACGCAGTATTTT.

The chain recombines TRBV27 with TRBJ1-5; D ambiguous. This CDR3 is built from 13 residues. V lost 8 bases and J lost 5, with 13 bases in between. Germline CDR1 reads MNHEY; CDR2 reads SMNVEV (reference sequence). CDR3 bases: TGTGCCAGCGGCAGCGTGGGGTATCAGCCCCAGCATTTT. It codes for CASGSVGYQPQHF.

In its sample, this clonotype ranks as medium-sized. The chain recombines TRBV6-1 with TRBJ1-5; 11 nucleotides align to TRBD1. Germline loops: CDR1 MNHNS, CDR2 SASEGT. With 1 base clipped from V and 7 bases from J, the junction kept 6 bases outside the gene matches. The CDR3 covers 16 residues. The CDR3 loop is CASSEGVGQGAQPQHF. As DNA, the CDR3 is TGTGCCAGCAGTGAAGGGGTTGGACAGGGGGCCCAGCCCCAGCATTTT.

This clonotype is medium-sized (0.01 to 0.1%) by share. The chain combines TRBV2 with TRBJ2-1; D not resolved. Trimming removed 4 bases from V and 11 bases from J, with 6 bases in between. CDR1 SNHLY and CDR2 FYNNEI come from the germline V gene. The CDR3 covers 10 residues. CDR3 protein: CASSGAQQFF. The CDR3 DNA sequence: TGTGCCAGCAGTGGGGCACAGCAGTTCTTC.

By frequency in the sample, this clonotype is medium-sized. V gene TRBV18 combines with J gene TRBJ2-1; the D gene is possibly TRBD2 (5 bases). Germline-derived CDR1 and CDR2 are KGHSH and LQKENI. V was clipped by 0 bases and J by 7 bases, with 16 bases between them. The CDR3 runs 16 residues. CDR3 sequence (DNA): TGTGCCAGCTCACCACCGAGGCGACTAATGTCAAATGAGCAGTTCTTC. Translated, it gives CASSPPRRLMSNEQFF.

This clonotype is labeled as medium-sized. The CDR3 here is CASSIETTEETQYF. The CDR3 DNA reads as TGTGCCAGTAGTATTGAGACTACCGAAGAGACCCAGTACTTC. V usage is TRBV19 and J usage is TRBJ2-5, with a tentative D call TRBD2 (5 bases). This CDR3 comprises 14 residues. Trimming left V 3 bases short and J 3 bases short, with 11 bases between. Germline values: CDR1 LNHDA, CDR2 SQIVND (reference sequence).